The 20 T cell receptor beta chains presented below share a single source sample, sequenced in a study of post-analysis software for immune sequencing data. Points from the study as a whole: In patients, five TRBV segments were more frequent than in controls, with TRBV5-6, TRBV5-1 and TRBV20-1 among them.

Their cognate antigens are unknown. Sequencing libraries made from TCR beta cDNA carried unique molecular identifiers. TCRdb used MiXCR to reprocess the PCR reads, holding one entry per CDR3 protein. The data contain over 150,000 distinct CDR3 sequences, about 32% of them singletons. Sequencing input: blood. All receptors derive from a girl aged 5 to 17 with multiple sclerosis.

The CDR3 DNA is TGCGCCAGCAGCCCCTTACCAGGGACAGGGGGCACCGGGGAGCTGTTTTTT. The encoded protein is CASSPLPGTGGTGELFF. This chain joins TRBV4-1 and TRBJ2-2; 11 positions match TRBD1. Germline V gene data show CDR1 as MGHRA and CDR2 as YSYEKL. The length of the CDR3 is 17 residues. The V segment lost 4 bases and the J segment 4 bases; nucleotides outside the gene matches: 8.

V gene TRBV12-5 combines with J gene TRBJ1-1; D perhaps matches TRBD1 (5 bases). Germline V CDR1 and CDR2: LGHNT, FRNRAP. V dropped 0 bases and J dropped 7 bases, with 24 bases sitting between them. The CDR3 sequence is 18 residues long. The CDR3 DNA reads TGTGCTAGTGGTTTGGTACTGGGGGGGACTACGAAAATCAGTGAAGCTTTCTTT. Protein: CASGLVLGGTTKISEAFF. Variable domain in full (rest from reference TRBV12-5 and TRBJ1-1): DARVTQTPRHKVTEMGQEVTMRCQPILGHNTVFWYRQTMMQGLELLAYFRNRAPLDDSGMPKDRFSAEMPDATLATLKIQPSEPRDSAVYFCASGLVLGGTTKISEAFFGQGTRLTVV.

The chain uses TRBV28 and TRBJ2-1; 8 bases line up with TRBD2. With V trimmed by 3 bases and J by 4 bases, 11 bases remained unmatched. This CDR3 contains 17 residues. Germline V gene data show CDR1 as MDHEN and CDR2 as SYDVKM. CDR3 in amino acids: CASSLSSGSLLYNEQFF. CDR3 nucleotide sequence: TGTGCCAGCAGTTTGTCCAGCGGGAGTTTACTTTACAATGAGCAGTTCTTC.

There are a few counts of this clonotype. The chain recombines TRBV2 with TRBJ1-1; D possibly corresponds to TRBD1 (5 bases). Germline lookup yields CDR1 SNHLY and CDR2 FYNNEI. CDR3 size: 12 residues. The V end lost 6 bases, the J end lost 6 bases, and 11 bases lay between the germline ends. CDR3: CASSAGSPEAFF. DNA for the CDR3: TGTGCCAGCAGCGCAGGGAGTCCTGAAGCTTTCTTT. The full variable domain, rest sourced from reference TRBV2 and TRBJ1-1, is EPEVTQTPSHQVTQMGQEVILRCVPISNHLYFYWYRQILGQKVEFLVSFYNNEISEKSEIFDDQFSVERPDGSNFTLKIRSTKLEDSAMYFCASSAGSPEAFFGQGTRLTVV.

This clonotype was seen a few times. The chain uses TRBV13 and TRBJ2-7; D is uncertain. Germline-derived CDR1 and CDR2 are PRHDT and FYEKMQ (reference sequence). The CDR3 is 14 amino acids. Trimming stripped 1 base from V and 0 bases from J, with 7 bases between. The CDR3 sequence is CASSLEGNSYEQYF. As DNA, the CDR3 is TGTGCCAGCAGCTTAGAAGGGAACTCCTACGAGCAGTACTTC. Combining the CDR3 with reference TRBV13 and TRBJ2-7 gives the whole variable domain AAGVIQSPRHLIKEKRETATLKCYPIPRHDTVYWYQQGPGQDPQFLISFYEKMQSDKGSIPDRFSAQQFSDYHSELNMSSLELGDSALYFCASSLEGNSYEQYFGPGTRLTVT.

This clonotype appeared many times. This chain joins TRBV4-1 and TRBJ2-1, with 11 bases matching TRBD2. The CDR3 is made up of 15 amino acids. CDR1 and CDR2 (germline): MGHRA, YSYEKL. With V trimmed by 2 bases and J by 6 bases, 3 bases remained unmatched. This CDR3 reads CASSQLAGGVNEQFF. CDR3 coding DNA: TGCGCCAGCAGCCAACTAGCGGGGGGCGTCAATGAGCAGTTCTTC.

At least ten counts were recorded for this clonotype. This chain connects TRBV12-3 or TRBV12-4 to TRBJ1-6, with D uncertain. This CDR3 has 15 amino acids. V lost 3 bases to trimming and J lost 7 bases, with 13 bases between them. This CDR3 is CASSLKGFENSPLHF. In DNA form, the CDR3 reads TGTGCCAGCAGTTTGAAGGGATTCGAGAATTCACCCCTCCACTTT.

In this sample, this clonotype turned up many times. The chain employs TRBV5-1 and TRBJ2-1; D tentatively fits TRBD1 or TRBD2 (5 bases each). V was cut by 1 base and J by 6 bases, with 11 bases left in between. This CDR3 is 14 amino acids long. Germline loops: CDR1 SGHRS, CDR2 YFSETQ. CDR3 region: CASSLRGDLNEQFF. In nucleotides, the CDR3 is TGCGCCAGCAGCTTGCGAGGGGACCTCAATGAGCAGTTCTTC.

This clonotype was counted at least ten times. The chain joins TRBV20-1 to TRBJ2-1; perhaps TRBD2 as D (6 bases). The CDR3 has 13 amino acids. V shed 6 bases and J shed 8 bases, with 17 bases lying between them. CDR1 and CDR2 from the germline V gene are DFQATT and SNEGSKA (reference sequence). CDR3 in DNA: TGCAGTGCGACGGACTACCAGGAGGATGAGCAGTTCTTC. It encodes CSATDYQEDEQFF.

This clonotype was observed a few times. This rearrangement joins TRBV6-6 to TRBJ2-3; D is unresolved. CDR3 length equals 15 residues. V dropped 2 bases and J dropped 4 bases, with 13 bases sitting between them. Per germline, CDR1 MNHNY and CDR2 SVGAGI (reference sequence). The CDR3 DNA is TGTGCCAGCAGTTACGGGCCCCCACCACCAGATACGCAGTATTTT. As protein: CASSYGPPPPDTQYF.

This clonotype showed up just once. The chain recombines TRBV10-2 with TRBJ2-5; 13 bases map to TRBD2. The CDR3 is made up of 14 amino acids. With V trimmed by 8 bases and J by 5 bases, 5 bases remained unmatched. Germline V gives CDR1 WSHSY, CDR2 SAAADI. The CDR3 reads CASHGLAGVETQYF. In DNA form, the CDR3 reads TGCGCCAGCCACGGACTAGCGGGAGTTGAGACCCAGTACTTC.

This chain joins TRBV6-6 and TRBJ1-2, with TRBD1 identical over 8 bases. The germline gives CDR1 MNHNY, CDR2 SVGAGI (reference sequence). J gave up 8 bases and V 7 bases, and 12 bases lay outside the gene matches. There are 14 residues in the CDR3. CDR3 residues: CASNQAWTGNGYTF. The CDR3 coding sequence is TGTGCCAGCAACCAGGCCTGGACAGGGAACGGCTACACCTTC.

This clonotype was seen many times. The chain carries TRBV5-1 and TRBJ2-7; no clear D gene. The V and J ends lost 4 bases and 6 bases respectively, with 17 bases between them. The CDR3 runs 14 residues. Looked up from germline, CDR1 is SGHRS and CDR2 is YFSETQ. Written as DNA, the CDR3 is TGCGCCAGCAGCCTAACGACTGCTACTCCCGAGCAGTACTTC. Translation: CASSLTTATPEQYF.

Written as DNA, the CDR3 is TGCGCCAGCAGCCATCTCAGAGACGGGAATCAGCCCCAGCATTTT. This translates into CASSHLRDGNQPQHF. V usage is TRBV4-1 and J usage is TRBJ1-5, with unresolved D. The CDR3 has 15 amino acids. The germline gives CDR1 MGHRA, CDR2 YSYEKL. Trimming took 3 bases from V and 4 from J, leaving 13 bases between them.

The chain uses TRBV12-3 or TRBV12-4 and TRBJ1-1, with TRBD1 matching 8 bases. CDR3 size: 15 residues. The V gene end was trimmed by 7 bases and the J gene end by 2 bases; junction bases not matched to a gene: 9. CDR3 in amino acids: CASKGQAVVNTEAFF. Here the CDR3 DNA reads TGTGCCAGCAAGGGACAGGCGGTTGTAAACACTGAAGCTTTCTTT.

The rearrangement joins TRBV27 to TRBJ1-1, with 8 positions matching TRBD1. V lost 5 bases to trimming and J lost 5 bases; unmatched junction nucleotides: 7. Germline CDR1 MNHEY, CDR2 SMNVEV (reference sequence). There are 14 residues in the CDR3. CDR3 protein: CASSPLNRGTEAFF. CDR3 in DNA: TGTGCCAGCAGTCCTCTAAACAGGGGGACTGAAGCTTTCTTT.

This clonotype was seen a handful of times. The rearrangement links TRBV2 to TRBJ2-1; the match to TRBD1 covers 7 bases. Germline CDR1 is SNHLY and CDR2 is FYNNEI. CDR3 length: 19 residues. V dropped 4 bases and J dropped 0; count of bases not matched to a gene: 15. CDR3 sequence (DNA): TGTGCCAGCAGTGGCCCCGGGACAGAAATCTCGGACTCCTACAATGAGCAGTTCTTC. It translates to CASSGPGTEISDSYNEQFF.

This clonotype came up many times. V and J are TRBV4-2 and TRBJ2-7; 14 nucleotides agree with TRBD2. CDR3 length: 24 amino acids. The germline gives CDR1 LGHNA, CDR2 YNFKEQ. Trimming removed 0 bases from V and 3 bases from J; junction bases left unmatched: 25. The CDR3 loop reads CASSQDEDTGTSGRFRLLFYEQYF. CDR3 sequence (DNA): TGTGCCAGCAGCCAAGATGAAGATACCGGGACTAGCGGGAGATTTCGTTTATTATTCTACGAGCAGTACTTC.

This clonotype has at least ten counts. The chain combines TRBV12-3 or TRBV12-4 with TRBJ2-4; D not resolved. Trimming cost V 5 bases and J 5 bases, with 13 bases left between them. The CDR3 covers 14 residues. CDR3 in amino acids: CASSPPSAQNIQYF. CDR3 coding DNA: TGTGCCAGCAGTCCCCCCAGTGCCCAAAACATTCAGTACTTC.

Details on this clonotype: A read error is possible here, since a much larger clone lies one base away. V is TRBV20-1 and J is TRBJ2-1; 11 bases map to TRBD2. The length of the CDR3 is 18 residues. Germline V lookup: CDR1 DFQATT, CDR2 SNEGSKA (reference sequence). The CDR3 region is CSASNVGAISGRGNEQLF. In nucleotides, the CDR3 is TGCAGTGCTAGCAATGTCGGGGCAATTAGCGGGAGGGGCAATGAGCAGTTATTC.